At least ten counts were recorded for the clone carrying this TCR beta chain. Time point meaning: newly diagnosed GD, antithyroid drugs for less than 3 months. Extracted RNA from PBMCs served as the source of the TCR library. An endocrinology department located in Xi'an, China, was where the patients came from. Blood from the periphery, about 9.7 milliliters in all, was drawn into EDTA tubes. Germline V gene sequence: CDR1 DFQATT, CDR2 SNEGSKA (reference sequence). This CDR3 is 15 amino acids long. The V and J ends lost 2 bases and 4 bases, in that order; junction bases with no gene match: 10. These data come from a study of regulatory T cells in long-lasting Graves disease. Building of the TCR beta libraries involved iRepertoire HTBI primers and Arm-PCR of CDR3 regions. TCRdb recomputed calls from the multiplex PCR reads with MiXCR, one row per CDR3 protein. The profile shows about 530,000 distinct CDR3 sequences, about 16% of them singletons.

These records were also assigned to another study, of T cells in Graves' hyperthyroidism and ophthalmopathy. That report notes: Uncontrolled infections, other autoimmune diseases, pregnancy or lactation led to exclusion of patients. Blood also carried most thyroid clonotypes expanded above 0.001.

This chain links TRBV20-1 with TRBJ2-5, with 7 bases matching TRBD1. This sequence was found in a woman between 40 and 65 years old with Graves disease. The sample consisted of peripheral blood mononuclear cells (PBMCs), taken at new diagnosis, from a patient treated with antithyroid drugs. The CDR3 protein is CSARIPGTDGETQYF. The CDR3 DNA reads TGCAGTGCTAGAATCCCCGGGACAGACGGAGAGACCCAGTACTTC.